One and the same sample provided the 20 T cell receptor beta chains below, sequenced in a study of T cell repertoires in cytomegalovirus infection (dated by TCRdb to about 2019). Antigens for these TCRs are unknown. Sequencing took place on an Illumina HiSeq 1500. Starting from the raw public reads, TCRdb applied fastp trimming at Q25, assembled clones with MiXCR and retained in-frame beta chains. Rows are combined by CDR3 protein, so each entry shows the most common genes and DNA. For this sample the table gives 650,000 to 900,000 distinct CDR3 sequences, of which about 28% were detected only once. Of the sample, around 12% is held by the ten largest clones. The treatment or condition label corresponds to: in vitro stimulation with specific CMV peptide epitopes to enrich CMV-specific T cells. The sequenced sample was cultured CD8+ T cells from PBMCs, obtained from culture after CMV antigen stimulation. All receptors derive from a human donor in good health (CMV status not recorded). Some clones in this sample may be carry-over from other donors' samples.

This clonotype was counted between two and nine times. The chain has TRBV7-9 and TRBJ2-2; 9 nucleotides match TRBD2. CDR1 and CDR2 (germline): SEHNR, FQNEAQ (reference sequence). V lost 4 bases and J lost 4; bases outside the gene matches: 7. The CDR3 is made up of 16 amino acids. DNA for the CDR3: TGTGCCAGCAGCTCCCTAGCGGGGTTGATCACCGGGGAGCTGTTTTTT. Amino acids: CASSSLAGLITGELFF.

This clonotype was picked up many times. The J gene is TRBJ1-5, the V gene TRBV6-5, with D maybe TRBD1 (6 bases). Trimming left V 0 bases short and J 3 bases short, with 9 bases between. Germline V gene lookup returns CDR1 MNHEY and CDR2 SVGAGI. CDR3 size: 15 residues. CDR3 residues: CASSYSGGYNQPQHF. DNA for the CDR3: TGTGCCAGCAGTTACTCAGGGGGATACAATCAGCCCCAGCATTTT.

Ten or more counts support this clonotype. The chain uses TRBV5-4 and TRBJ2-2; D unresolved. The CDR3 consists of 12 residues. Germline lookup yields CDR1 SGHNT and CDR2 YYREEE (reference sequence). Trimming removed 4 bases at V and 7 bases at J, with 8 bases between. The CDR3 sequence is CASSQVGGELFF. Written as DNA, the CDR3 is TGTGCCAGCAGCCAGGTTGGCGGGGAGCTGTTTTTT.

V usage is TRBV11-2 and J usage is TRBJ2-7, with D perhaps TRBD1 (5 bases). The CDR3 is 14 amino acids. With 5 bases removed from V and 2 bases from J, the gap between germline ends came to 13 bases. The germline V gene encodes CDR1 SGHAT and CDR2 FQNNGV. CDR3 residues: CASSPPGLTYEQYV. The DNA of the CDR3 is TGTGCCAGCAGCCCGCCAGGGCTTACCTACGAGCAGTACGTC.

The CDR3 DNA reads as TGTGCCACCAGGACTAGGGTCACCGGGGAGCTGTTTTTT. Residues: CATRTRVTGELFF. The gene calls are TRBV15 and TRBJ2-2, with a weak D call TRBD2 (6 bases). V was clipped by 6 bases and J by 4 bases, with 9 bases between them. The germline V gene encodes CDR1 LNHNV and CDR2 YYDKDF (reference sequence). The CDR3 runs 13 residues.

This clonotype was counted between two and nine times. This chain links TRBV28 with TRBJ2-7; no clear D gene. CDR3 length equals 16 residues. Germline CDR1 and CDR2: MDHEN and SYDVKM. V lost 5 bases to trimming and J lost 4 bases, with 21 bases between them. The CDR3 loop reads CASSPRVTARSYEQYV. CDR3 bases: TGTGCCAGCAGTCCCCGGGTCACTGCGAGAAGTTACGAGCAGTACGTC.

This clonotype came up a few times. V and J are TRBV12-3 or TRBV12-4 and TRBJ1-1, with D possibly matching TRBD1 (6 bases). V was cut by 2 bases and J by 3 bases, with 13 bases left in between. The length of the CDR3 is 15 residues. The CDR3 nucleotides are TGTGCCAGCAGTTTATGGGGGGCGGGAGACACTGAAGCTTTCTTT. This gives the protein CASSLWGAGDTEAFF.

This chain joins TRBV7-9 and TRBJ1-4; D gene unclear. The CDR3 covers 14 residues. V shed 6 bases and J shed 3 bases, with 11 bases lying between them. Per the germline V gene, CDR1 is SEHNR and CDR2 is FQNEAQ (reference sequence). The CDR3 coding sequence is TGTGCCAGCAGTTGGAGGGAGTCTAATGAAAAACTGTTTTTT. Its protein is CASSWRESNEKLFF.

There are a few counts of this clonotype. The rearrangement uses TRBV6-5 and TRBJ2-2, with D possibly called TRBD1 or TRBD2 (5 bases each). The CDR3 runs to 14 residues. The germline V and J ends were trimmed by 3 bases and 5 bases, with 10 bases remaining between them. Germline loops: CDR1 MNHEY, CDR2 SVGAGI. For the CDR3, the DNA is TGTGCCAGCAGTTATATGAGGGGAACCGGGGAGCTGTTTTTT. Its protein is CASSYMRGTGELFF.

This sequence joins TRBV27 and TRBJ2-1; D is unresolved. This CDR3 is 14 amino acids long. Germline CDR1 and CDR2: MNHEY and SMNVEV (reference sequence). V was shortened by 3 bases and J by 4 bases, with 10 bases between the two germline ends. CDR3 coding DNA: TGTGCCAGCAGTTTCAATGATCTGTACAATGAGCAGTTCTTC. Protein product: CASSFNDLYNEQFF.

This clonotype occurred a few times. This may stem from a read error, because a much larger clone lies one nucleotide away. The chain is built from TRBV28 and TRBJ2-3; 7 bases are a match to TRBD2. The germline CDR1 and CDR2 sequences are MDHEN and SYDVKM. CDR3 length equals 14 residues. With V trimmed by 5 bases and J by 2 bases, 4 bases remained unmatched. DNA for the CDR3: TGTGCCAGCAGTCTCGGGACTATCACAGATACGCAGTATTTT. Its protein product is CASSLGTITDTQYF.

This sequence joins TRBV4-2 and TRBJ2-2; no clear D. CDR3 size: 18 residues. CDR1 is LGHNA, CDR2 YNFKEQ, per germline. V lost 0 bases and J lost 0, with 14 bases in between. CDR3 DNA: TGTGCCAGCAGCCAAGAACCCATGGCCCCCGCGAACACCGGGGAGCTGTTTTTT. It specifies CASSQEPMAPANTGELFF.

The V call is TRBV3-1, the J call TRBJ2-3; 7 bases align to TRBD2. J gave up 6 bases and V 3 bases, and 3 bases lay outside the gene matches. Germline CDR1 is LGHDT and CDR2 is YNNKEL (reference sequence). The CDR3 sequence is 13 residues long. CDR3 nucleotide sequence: TGTGCCAGCAGCCATCCGCGGGGGGATACGCAGTATTTT. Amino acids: CASSHPRGDTQYF.

DNA for the CDR3: TGTGCCAGCAGTTTCTACGACAGGGCCAAAAACATTCAGTACTTC. Protein product: CASSFYDRAKNIQYF. The gene calls are TRBV12-3 or TRBV12-4 and TRBJ2-4; the D gene is possibly TRBD1 (6 bases). This CDR3 is 15 amino acids long. V was clipped by 3 bases and J by 1 base, with 10 bases between them.

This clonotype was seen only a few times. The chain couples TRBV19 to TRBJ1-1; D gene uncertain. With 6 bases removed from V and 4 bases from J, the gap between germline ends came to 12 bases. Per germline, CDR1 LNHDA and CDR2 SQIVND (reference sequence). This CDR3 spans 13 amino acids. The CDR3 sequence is CASRSDGITEAFF. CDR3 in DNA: TGTGCCAGTAGATCGGACGGGATCACTGAAGCTTTCTTT.

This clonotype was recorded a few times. The CDR3 region is CASSPSGNSYNEQFF. In DNA form, the CDR3 reads TGTGCCAGCAGCCCATCGGGGAACTCCTACAATGAGCAGTTCTTC. J is TRBJ2-1 and V is TRBV7-9; D is possibly TRBD2 (5 bases). CDR3 length equals 15 residues. Germline lookup yields CDR1 SEHNR and CDR2 FQNEAQ (reference sequence). Trimming cost V 5 bases and J 0 bases, with 11 bases left between them.

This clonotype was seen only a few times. CDR3 in amino acids: CASSLNGVHGYTF. The CDR3, as DNA: TGTGCCAGCAGTTTAAATGGGGTACACGGCTACACCTTC. This chain connects TRBV27 to TRBJ1-2; D gene uncertain. The V gene lost 2 bases and the J gene lost 8 bases, with 12 bases spanning the gap. This CDR3 contains 13 residues. Germline V gives CDR1 MNHEY, CDR2 SMNVEV (reference sequence).

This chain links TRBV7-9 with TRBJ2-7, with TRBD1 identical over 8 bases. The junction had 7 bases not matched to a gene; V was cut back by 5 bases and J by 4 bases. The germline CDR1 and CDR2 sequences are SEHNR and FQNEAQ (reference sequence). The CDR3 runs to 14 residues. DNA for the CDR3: TGTGCCAGCAGCCCTCGGACAGGGAGGTACGAGCAGTACTTC. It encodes CASSPRTGRYEQYF.

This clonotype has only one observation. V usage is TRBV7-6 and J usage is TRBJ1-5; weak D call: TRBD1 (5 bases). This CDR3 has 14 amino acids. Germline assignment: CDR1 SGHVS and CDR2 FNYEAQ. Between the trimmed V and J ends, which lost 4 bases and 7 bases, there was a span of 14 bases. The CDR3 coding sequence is TGTGCCAGCAGCTCCGGGGATGGGGGGCAGCCCCAGCATTTT. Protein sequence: CASSSGDGGQPQHF.

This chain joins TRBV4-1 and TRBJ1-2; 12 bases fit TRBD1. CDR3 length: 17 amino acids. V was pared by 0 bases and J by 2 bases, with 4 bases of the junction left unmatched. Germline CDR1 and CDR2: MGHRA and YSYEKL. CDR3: CASSQDPGTGGNYGYTF. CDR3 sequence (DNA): TGCGCCAGCAGCCAAGACCCTGGGACAGGGGGCAACTATGGCTACACCTTC.